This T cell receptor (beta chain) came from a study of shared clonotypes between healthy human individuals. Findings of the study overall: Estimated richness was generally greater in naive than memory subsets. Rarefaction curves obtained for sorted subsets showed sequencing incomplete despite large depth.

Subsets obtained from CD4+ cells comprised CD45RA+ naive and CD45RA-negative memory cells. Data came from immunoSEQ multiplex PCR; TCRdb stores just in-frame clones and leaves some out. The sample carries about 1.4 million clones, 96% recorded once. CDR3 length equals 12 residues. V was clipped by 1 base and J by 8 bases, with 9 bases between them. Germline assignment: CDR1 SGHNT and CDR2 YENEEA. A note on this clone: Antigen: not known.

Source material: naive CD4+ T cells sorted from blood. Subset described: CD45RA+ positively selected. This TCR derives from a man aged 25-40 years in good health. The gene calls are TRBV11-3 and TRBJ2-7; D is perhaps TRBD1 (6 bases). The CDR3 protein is CASSLAQGKQYF. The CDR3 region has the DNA TGTGCCAGCAGCTTAGCGCAGGGGAAGCAGTACTTC.